This TCR beta chain was identified in a study of molecular identifiers for immune sequencing clone quantification. Broader study findings: Effector cells had over 99% of their molecules in clones above 20 RNA copies, while naive cells had under 1%.

The sorting of naive CD8 T cells used the CD8+CD4-CCR7+CD45RA+ phenotype. This clonotype has only one observation. Its matching antigen is unknown. Trimming shortened V by 3 bases and J by 0 bases, and 12 bases separated the two germline ends. The germline V gene has CDR1 MDHEN and CDR2 SYDVKM. The CDR3 loop spans 15 amino acids. A single record per CDR3 protein comes from TCRdb applying MiXCR to the PCR reads. The sample includes 80,000 to 130,000 distinct CDR3 sequences, 35% to 40% of them seen just once. This sequence was found in a human donor in good health. Some libraries in this study had Jurkat cell RNA spiked in. Sequenced: naive CD8+ T cells from blood, with Jurkat cell RNA spiked in. Subset in this sample: FACS-sorted CD8+CD4-CCR7+CD45RA+ naive T cells. The V and J genes are TRBV28 and TRBJ2-7; D perhaps matches TRBD2 (5 bases). CDR3 residues: CASSFYGESSYEQYF. Written as DNA, the CDR3 is TGTGCCAGCAGTTTTTACGGGGAGAGCTCCTACGAGCAGTACTTC.